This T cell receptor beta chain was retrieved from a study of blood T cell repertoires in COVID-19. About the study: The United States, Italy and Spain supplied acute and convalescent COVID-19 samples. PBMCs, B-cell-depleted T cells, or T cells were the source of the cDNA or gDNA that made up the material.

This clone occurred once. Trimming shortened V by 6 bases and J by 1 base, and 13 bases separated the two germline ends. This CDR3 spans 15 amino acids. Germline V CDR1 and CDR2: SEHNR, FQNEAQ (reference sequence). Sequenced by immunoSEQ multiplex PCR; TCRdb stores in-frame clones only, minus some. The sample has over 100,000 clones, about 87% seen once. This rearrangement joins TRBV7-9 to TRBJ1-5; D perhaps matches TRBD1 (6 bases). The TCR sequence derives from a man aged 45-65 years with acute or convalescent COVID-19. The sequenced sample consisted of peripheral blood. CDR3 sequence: CASSSGTPSNQPQHF. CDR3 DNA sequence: TGTGCCAGCAGTTCCGGGACACCAAGCAATCAGCCCCAGCATTTT.